These T cell receptor beta chains were read from a single sample in a study of blood T cell repertoires in COVID-19. Sequencing used immunoSEQ multiplex PCR; TCRdb keeps in-frame clones, though not all of them. This repertoire shows 58,000 or so clones, roughly four fifths found once; its top ten account for about 28%. Sequences were obtained from peripheral blood. These receptors were collected from an elderly woman with acute or convalescent COVID-19. Each CDR3 is given with its conserved first and last residue. Fields, in order: CDR3 protein, CDR3 DNA, J gene, V gene, clone size, D gene. D genes are given only for firm matches. A row's size may be missing; if present it is once, few, many or a size class.

CASNLAGLAYYNEQFF	TGTGCCAGTAATCTAGCGGGACTAGCATACTACAATGAGCAGTTCTTC	TRBJ2-1	TRBV19	NA	TRBD2
CASRSLGQGDSGANVLTF	TGTGCCAGCAGATCCTTGGGACAGGGTGACTCTGGGGCCAACGTCCTGACTTTC	TRBJ2-6	TRBV5-8	NA	TRBD1
CASGLQGLSGGEQFF	TGTGCTAGTGGTTTACAGGGACTATCGGGGGGTGAGCAGTTCTTC	TRBJ2-1	TRBV12-5	NA	NA
CASSPLSRDTGELFF	TGTGCCAGCTCACCACTTTCGAGGGACACCGGGGAGCTGTTTTTT	TRBJ2-2	TRBV18	NA	NA
CASSYSRGGHGF	TGTGCCAGCAGTTACTCTAGAGGGGGCCATGGCTTC	TRBJ1-2	TRBV6-6	NA	TRBD1
CASSLDVADTDTQYF	TGCGCCAGCAGCTTGGATGTTGCGGACACAGATACGCAGTATTTT	TRBJ2-3	TRBV5-1	NA	NA
CASSRLAGVSSTDTQYF	TGTGCCAGCAGTCGGCTAGCGGGAGTATCCAGCACAGATACGCAGTATTTT	TRBJ2-3	TRBV6-6	NA	TRBD2
CASSPGGAGGGNEQFF	TGTGCCAGCAGCCCCGGAGGAGCGGGAGGGGGGAATGAGCAGTTCTTC	TRBJ2-1	TRBV14	NA	TRBD2
CASKLNSGHREAFF	TGTGCCAGCAAATTAAACTCGGGACACCGAGAAGCTTTCTTT	TRBJ1-1	TRBV28	NA	NA
CATSDSDGRGNQPQHF	TGTGCCACCAGTGATTCGGACGGGAGGGGCAATCAGCCCCAGCATTTT	TRBJ1-5	TRBV24-1	NA	NA
CATSRAGGGTDTQYF	TGTGCCACCAGCAGGGCGGGAGGTGGCACAGATACGCAGTATTTT	TRBJ2-3	TRBV15	NA	TRBD2
CASSSMGTSGETQYF	TGTGCCAGCAGTTCCATGGGTACTAGCGGAGAGACCCAGTACTTC	TRBJ2-5	TRBV28	NA	TRBD2
CASSLAVWDFLNYEQYF	TGTGCCAGCAGCTTAGCCGTTTGGGACTTCTTGAACTACGAGCAGTACTTC	TRBJ2-7	TRBV5-5	NA	NA
CASSRQGRTEAFF	TGCGCCAGCAGTCGCCAAGGGAGGACTGAAGCTTTCTTT	TRBJ1-1	TRBV10-1	NA	NA
CASRRSGEKLFF	TGTGCCAGCAGACGGTCGGGTGAAAAACTGTTTTTT	TRBJ1-4	TRBV27	NA	NA
CASSFRDSGNTIYF	TGTGCCAGCAGTTTCCGGGACTCTGGAAACACCATATATTTT	TRBJ1-3	TRBV6-5	NA	NA
CASSSYKLAGGPVFYNEQFF	TGTGCCAGCAGCTCCTATAAACTAGCGGGAGGGCCGGTTTTCTACAATGAGCAGTTCTTC	TRBJ2-1	TRBV5-4	NA	TRBD2
CASSPGQGRNSPLHF	TGCGCCAGCAGCCCGGGACAGGGACGTAATTCACCCCTCCACTTT	TRBJ1-6	TRBV5-1	few	TRBD1
CASGGPNQPQHF	TGTGCCAGCGGAGGGCCTAATCAGCCCCAGCATTTT	TRBJ1-5	TRBV2	NA	NA
CASSLTGNTEAFF	TGTGCCAGCAGCTTAACAGGGAACACTGAAGCTTTCTTT	TRBJ1-1	TRBV6-4	NA	NA
CSVGLAGGSGANVLTF	TGCAGCGTTGGACTAGCGGGAGGGTCTGGGGCCAACGTCCTGACTTTC	TRBJ2-6	TRBV29-1	NA	TRBD2
CASSFQRRDGELFF	TGCGCCAGCAGCTTCCAGCGGAGGGACGGGGAGCTGTTTTTT	TRBJ2-2	TRBV5-1	many	NA
CASSQTPSGTSYEQYF	TGTGCCAGCAGCCAAACCCCTAGCGGGACTTCCTACGAGCAGTACTTC	TRBJ2-7	TRBV3-1/TRBV3-2	NA	TRBD2
CASSILAGGRSNQPQHF	TGTGCCAGTAGTATTTTGGCAGGGGGTAGGAGCAATCAGCCCCAGCATTTT	TRBJ1-5	TRBV19	NA	TRBD1
CASSLATSGGADTQYF	TGTGCCAGCAGCCTCGCGACTAGCGGGGGCGCAGATACGCAGTATTTT	TRBJ2-3	TRBV27	NA	TRBD2
CAKPRTGNTEAFF	TGTGCCAAACCGAGGACAGGGAACACTGAAGCTTTCTTT	TRBJ1-1	TRBV6-5	few	TRBD1
CASREWTGGKNTF	TGTGCCAGTAGAGAATGGACAGGGGGAAAGAACACCTTC	TRBJ1-2	TRBV19	NA	TRBD1
CASSFYGTEGHIQYF	TGTGCCAGCAGTTTCTACGGGACAGAGGGCCACATTCAGTACTTC	TRBJ2-4	TRBV28	NA	TRBD1
CASSLEAPFSGNTIYF	TGTGCCAGCAGCTTAGAAGCTCCATTCTCTGGAAACACCATATATTTT	TRBJ1-3	TRBV7-6	NA	NA
CAIGQGGTYEQYF	TGTGCCATCGGACAGGGAGGCACCTACGAGCAGTACTTC	TRBJ2-7	TRBV28	NA	TRBD1
CASSGGAGGKNIQYF	TGCGCCAGCAGTGGGGGAGCGGGAGGCAAAAACATTCAGTACTTC	TRBJ2-4	TRBV10-2	few	TRBD2
CASSSLDYYTF	TGTGCCAGCAGTTCCCTGGACTACTACACCTTC	TRBJ1-2	TRBV12-3/TRBV12-4	few	NA
CASSIQGGRGTGELFF	TGTGCCAGTAGTATCCAAGGCGGGAGAGGGACCGGGGAGCTGTTTTTT	TRBJ2-2	TRBV19	once	TRBD2
CASSHGLAGDPKDEQYF	TGCGCCAGCAGTCATGGGCTAGCGGGAGACCCAAAAGACGAGCAGTACTTC	TRBJ2-7	TRBV23-1	NA	TRBD2
CASSLTRNTEAFF	TGTGCCAGCAGCTTAACTAGGAACACTGAAGCTTTCTTT	TRBJ1-1	TRBV7-2	NA	NA
CASSLGMTATNEKLFF	TGTGCCAGCAGCTTGGGGATGACAGCAACTAATGAAAAACTGTTTTTT	TRBJ1-4	TRBV7-9	NA	NA